The sequence of this T cell receptor (beta chain) was determined in a study of long-term antiretroviral therapy in people with HIV. This clone was seen more than once but under ten times. Its cognate antigen is unknown. Survey level was the resolution at which the v3.0 immunoSEQ assay ran. Produced via immunoSEQ multiplex PCR; TCRdb's table is partial and in-frame only. The table has some 33,000 clones, over 75% seen once. Regarding the study as a whole: Versus controls, repertoires in people with HIV had narrower CDR3 length ranges. Clones that expanded before ART (that is, prior to treatment) dominated the repertoire at all time points.

The V end lost 5 bases, the J end lost 3 bases, and 7 bases lay between the germline ends. Germline assignment: CDR1 DFQATT and CDR2 SNEGSKA (reference sequence). CDR3 length: 11 amino acids. The clonotype comes from a man aged 18-30 years with HIV. The chain has TRBV20-1 and TRBJ1-2; D is uncertain. This specimen was unsorted PBMCs, taken 0.6 years after starting antiretroviral therapy. The CDR3 nucleotides read TGCAGTGCTCTCCGTGACTATGGCTACACCTTC. This encodes CSALRDYGYTF.